This T cell receptor (beta chain) is drawn from a study of blood T cells in healthy people across ages. Study-wide results and caveats: With age, beta diversity per million T cells declined roughly linearly, significantly by around 43. Diversity estimated from one million T cells was considered an underestimate.

The sample holds a few counts of this clonotype. What it binds is not known. Drawn from each donor were around 9.1 milliliters of peripheral blood. Primed by a sample-barcoded 5' primer and a J-beta primer mix, a second PCR proceeded for about 7 to 12 cycles. MiXCR was run by TCRdb on the 5' RACE reads, yielding one entry per CDR3 protein. The sample includes 800,000 to 950,000 distinct CDR3 sequences, about 37% of them seen just once. Germline loops: CDR1 SGHVS, CDR2 FNYEAQ. V lost 5 bases and J 0 bases, leaving 20 bases between the germline ends. The CDR3 spans 19 residues. V and J are TRBV7-6 and TRBJ2-6, with D possibly matching TRBD1 (7 bases). The sample taken for sequencing was blood. The receptor was derived from a man aged 18-30 years in good health. CDR3 DNA: TGTGCCAGCAGCCCAGGCCCCCCAGGGGGGATCTCTGGGGCCAACGTCCTGACTTTC. Its protein is CASSPGPPGGISGANVLTF.